Presented here are 30 T cell receptor beta chains from one specimen sequenced in a study. A single record per CDR3 protein comes from TCRdb applying MiXCR to the RT-PCR reads. This table has about 700,000 distinct CDR3 sequences, approximately 15% appearing once. Source material: memory CD4+ T cells from blood. The receptors were sampled from a female donor in good health, serving as a healthy control.

The V call is TRBV5-1, the J call TRBJ2-1; 9 bases agree with TRBD2. The CDR3 is 15 residues long. CDR1 is SGHRS, CDR2 YFSETQ, per germline. J was trimmed by 4 bases and V by 4 bases; bases with no gene match: 6. In DNA form, the CDR3 reads TGCGCCAGCAGCCAAGGACTAGCGACTTACAATGAGCAGTTCTTC. This encodes CASSQGLATYNEQFF.

The gene calls are TRBV4-3 and TRBJ1-2, with 8 bases aligning to TRBD1. V lost 0 bases and J lost 6; bases outside the gene matches: 6. This CDR3 is built from 15 residues. CDR1 and CDR2 from the germline V gene are LGHNA and YSLEER. CDR3 region: CASSQEVRTGNGYTF. CDR3 DNA sequence: TGCGCCAGCAGCCAAGAAGTTCGGACAGGGAATGGCTACACCTTC.

CDR3: CSARDYPNERELFF. The CDR3 DNA reads as TGCAGTGCTAGGGATTACCCAAACGAGAGAGAACTGTTTTTT. The chain recombines TRBV20-1 with TRBJ1-4; D unresolved. V was trimmed by 3 bases and J by 12 bases, leaving 20 bases between them. Germline CDR1 and CDR2: DFQATT and SNEGSKA (reference sequence). This CDR3 region has 14 residues.

The chain is built from TRBV20-1 and TRBJ2-7; TRBD1 might be the D (5 bases). Trimming shortened V by 6 bases and J by 3 bases, and 21 bases separated the two germline ends. The CDR3 length is 15 residues. CDR1 and CDR2 (germline): DFQATT, SNEGSKA (reference sequence). This CDR3 reads CSAPPRTTRNYEQYF. The CDR3 nucleotides are TGCAGTGCCCCCCCGAGGACAACGCGGAACTACGAGCAGTACTTC.

The chain couples TRBV4-1 to TRBJ2-1; D perhaps matches TRBD1 (5 bases). There are 16 residues in the CDR3. Germline CDR1 MGHRA, CDR2 YSYEKL. Trimming shortened V by 1 base and J by 13 bases, and 23 bases separated the two germline ends. CDR3 sequence reads: CASSQGSFRGAVFQFF. The DNA for the CDR3 is TGCGCCAGCAGCCAAGGAAGCTTTAGGGGCGCGGTCTTCCAGTTCTTC.

The chain is built from TRBV28 and TRBJ1-2, with 7 bases that match TRBD1. This CDR3 has 14 amino acids. The V gene end was trimmed by 5 bases and the J gene end by 5 bases; junction bases not matched to a gene: 8. Germline assignment: CDR1 MDHEN and CDR2 SYDVKM. Here the CDR3 DNA reads TGTGCCAGCAGTCCCCAGGGACAGCCTTATGGCTACACCTTC. This gives the protein CASSPQGQPYGYTF.

V and J are TRBV11-2 and TRBJ2-1; TRBD2 is a possible D gene (5 bases). V was shortened by 5 bases and J by 9 bases, with 20 bases between the two germline ends. The germline CDR1 and CDR2 sequences are SGHAT and FQNNGV. The CDR3 has 15 residues. The CDR3: CASSPSTAVEGEQFF. In DNA form, the CDR3 reads TGTGCCAGCAGCCCCTCTACGGCAGTAGAGGGTGAGCAGTTCTTC.

V usage is TRBV5-8 and J usage is TRBJ2-5; tentatively, D is TRBD1 (5 bases). Germline V gene data show CDR1 as SGHTS and CDR2 as YDEGEE. With 0 bases removed from V and 1 base from J, the gap between germline ends came to 13 bases. This CDR3 comprises 16 residues. CDR3 protein: CASSLGGAASQETQYF. DNA of the CDR3: TGTGCCAGCAGCTTGGGGGGCGCCGCAAGCCAAGAGACCCAGTACTTC.

There are many counts of this clonotype. This chain joins TRBV20-1 and TRBJ1-1, with D possibly matching TRBD1 (5 bases). V was pared by 0 bases and J by 3 bases, with 11 bases between. In germline, CDR1 is DFQATT, CDR2 SNEGSKA (reference sequence). The CDR3 covers 14 residues. The DNA of the CDR3 is TGCAGTGCTAGAGAGCCATTAGGGGACACTGAAGCTTTCTTT. Encoded protein: CSAREPLGDTEAFF.

The V and J genes are TRBV7-9 and TRBJ1-5; D is unclear. CDR3 size: 16 residues. Trimming took 4 bases from V and 0 from J, leaving 13 bases between them. From germline, CDR1 is SEHNR and CDR2 FQNEAQ (reference sequence). The CDR3 sequence is CASSSNSAYSNQPQHF. DNA of the CDR3: TGTGCCAGCAGCTCCAACTCAGCCTATAGCAATCAGCCCCAGCATTTT.

This chain joins TRBV6-2 or TRBV6-3 and TRBJ2-7; D is unresolved. Looked up from germline, CDR1 is MNHEY and CDR2 is SVGEGT. The length of the CDR3 is 13 residues. V gave up 3 bases and J gave up 3 bases, with 9 bases separating them. CDR3: CASSYPLNYEQYF. The CDR3 DNA reads as TGTGCCAGCAGTTATCCTCTAAACTACGAGCAGTACTTC.

The chain combines TRBV27 with TRBJ1-5; D remains ambiguous. This CDR3 contains 15 residues. Germline V gives CDR1 MNHEY, CDR2 SMNVEV (reference sequence). V was pared by 2 bases and J by 0 bases, with 8 bases between. The CDR3 loop reads CASSLNLYSNQPQHF. CDR3 DNA: TGTGCCAGCAGTTTAAACCTCTATAGCAATCAGCCCCAGCATTTT.

Ten or more counts support this clonotype. The rearrangement joins TRBV4-3 to TRBJ2-1; no firm D call. CDR3 length: 17 amino acids. The V end was cut by 0 bases, the J end by 0 bases, with 12 bases between. Germline CDR1 reads LGHNA; CDR2 reads YSLEER. The CDR3: CASSQDPIATSYNEQFF. DNA of the CDR3: TGCGCCAGCAGCCAAGATCCCATTGCGACCTCCTACAATGAGCAGTTCTTC.

This clonotype occurred a few times. V gene TRBV20-1 combines with J gene TRBJ1-1; D is ambiguous. CDR1 DFQATT and CDR2 SNEGSKA come from the germline V gene (reference sequence). CDR3 size: 14 residues. V was pared by 0 bases and J by 3 bases, with 11 bases between. CDR3 nucleotide sequence: TGCAGTGCTAGAGAGGGAGGCCCTTACACTGAAGCTTTCTTT. The encoded protein is CSAREGGPYTEAFF.

The gene calls are TRBV5-1 and TRBJ1-4, with 9 bases that match TRBD1. Trimming at V came to 0 bases and at J to 8 bases, leaving 8 bases not matched to a gene. There are 16 residues in the CDR3. The germline V gene has CDR1 SGHRS and CDR2 YFSETQ. CDR3 residues: CASSLAGDRAEEKLFF. CDR3 coding DNA: TGCGCCAGCAGCTTGGCCGGGGACAGGGCCGAAGAAAAACTGTTTTTT.

The chain uses TRBV11-2 and TRBJ2-1, with 11 bases matching TRBD2. CDR3 size: 20 residues. With 2 bases clipped from V and 0 bases from J, the junction kept 12 bases outside the gene matches. Per the germline V gene, CDR1 is SGHAT and CDR2 is FQNNGV. CDR3 in amino acids: CASSLRELAGAKSSYNEQFF. CDR3 sequence (DNA): TGTGCCAGCAGCTTACGGGAACTAGCGGGGGCCAAGAGCTCCTACAATGAGCAGTTCTTC.

As to this clonotype: The CDR3 end shows no conserved phenylalanine or tryptophan, and so a read error is likely. The genes are TRBV9 and TRBJ2-1, with D unresolved. V lost 4 bases and J lost 0, with 11 bases in between. CDR3 size: 15 residues. CDR1 is SGDLS, CDR2 YYNGEE, per germline. The CDR3 DNA reads as TGTGCCAGCAGCCCCCGACCGAGCTCCTACAATGAGCAGTTCTTA. This gives the protein CASSPRPSSYNEQFL.

In this sample, this clonotype turned up many times. The chain combines TRBV29-1 with TRBJ1-2; 10 bases fit TRBD1. Germline V CDR1 and CDR2: SQVTM, ANQGSEA. V lost 7 bases, J lost 8 bases, and 7 bases stayed unmatched. The CDR3 loop spans 12 amino acids. The CDR3 DNA is TGCAGCGCCACCGGGACAGGGGACGGCTACACCTTC. Translated, it gives CSATGTGDGYTF. Filled out from reference TRBV29-1 and TRBJ1-2, the complete variable domain reads SAVISQKPSRDICQRGTSLTIQCQVDSQVTMMFWYRQQPGQSLTLIATANQGSEATYESGFVIDKFPISRPNLTFSTLTVSNMSPEDSSIYLCSATGTGDGYTFGSGTRLTVV.

V is TRBV20-1 and J is TRBJ1-1; D not resolved. The CDR3 has 13 residues. Trimming cost V 0 bases and J 2 bases, with 7 bases left between them. Germline V CDR1 and CDR2: DFQATT, SNEGSKA (reference sequence). CDR3 protein: CSARDRFNTEAFF. Written as DNA, the CDR3 is TGCAGTGCTAGAGACAGATTTAACACTGAAGCTTTCTTT.

The chain carries TRBV28 and TRBJ2-7; TRBD2 might be the D (5 bases). The CDR3 has 13 residues. Deletions cut 4 bases from V and 1 base from J, with 8 bases between. Looked up from germline, CDR1 is MDHEN and CDR2 is SYDVKM. The CDR3 spells CASSWSGSYEQYF. DNA for the CDR3: TGTGCCAGCAGTTGGAGCGGATCCTACGAGCAGTACTTC.

This clonotype was observed a handful of times. The CDR3 DNA sequence: TGTGCCAGCTCACTGGGGACAGAAGTTTACGAGCAGTACTTC. Translating it yields CASSLGTEVYEQYF. V gene TRBV18 combines with J gene TRBJ2-7; TRBD1 agrees at 7 bases. This CDR3 is built from 14 residues. CDR1 is KGHSH and CDR2 is LQKENI in the germline V gene. Trimming cost V 4 bases and J 4 bases; bases outside gene matches: 7.

This rearrangement joins TRBV6-5 to TRBJ1-1, with 7 bases that match TRBD1. The CDR3 length is 13 residues. Germline CDR1 and CDR2: MNHEY and SVGAGI. V lost 5 bases, J lost 13 bases, and 13 bases stayed unmatched. CDR3 amino acids: CASSRQGGEVGFF. DNA for the CDR3: TGTGCCAGCAGTCGACAGGGCGGGGAGGTTGGTTTCTTT.

The gene calls are TRBV3-1 and TRBJ1-3; no definite D call. V was clipped by 4 bases and J by 2 bases, with 18 bases between them. There are 17 residues in the CDR3. Germline loops: CDR1 LGHDT, CDR2 YNNKEL (reference sequence). Here the CDR3 reads CASSRRTGDGPGNTIYF. Here the CDR3 DNA reads TGTGCCAGCAGCCGGCGGACCGGTGATGGGCCTGGAAACACCATATATTTT.

This clonotype was seen ten or more times. This sequence joins TRBV20-1 and TRBJ2-1; 14 bases are a match to TRBD2. CDR3 size: 14 residues. Losses at the gene ends were 6 bases for V and 8 bases for J; bases not matched to a gene: 6. CDR1 and CDR2 (germline): DFQATT, SNEGSKA (reference sequence). CDR3 residues: CSAQGLAGVDEQFF. As DNA, the CDR3 is TGCAGTGCGCAGGGACTAGCGGGAGTGGATGAGCAGTTCTTC.

This clonotype has just a few counts. This chain uses TRBV10-3 with TRBJ2-3; tentative D call: TRBD1 (6 bases). V was shortened by 10 bases and J by 2 bases, with 13 bases between the two germline ends. CDR1 and CDR2 from the germline V gene are ENHRY and SYGVKD. The CDR3 loop spans 13 amino acids. The CDR3 loop is CASNRAATDTQYF. The CDR3 nucleotides are TGTGCCAGCAACAGGGCCGCCACAGATACGCAGTATTTT.

This clonotype was counted between two and nine times. This chain uses TRBV20-1 with TRBJ1-2, with 11 bases matching TRBD1. This CDR3 region has 14 residues. Germline V lookup: CDR1 DFQATT, CDR2 SNEGSKA (reference sequence). V lost 5 bases and J lost 5; bases outside the gene matches: 7. The CDR3 region has the DNA TGCAGTGCTGAATCCGGGACAGGGGGATATGGCTACACCTTC. Residues: CSAESGTGGYGYTF.

Many counts were recorded for this clonotype. This chain connects TRBV20-1 to TRBJ2-7; no firm D call. Trimming took off 3 bases at V and 4 bases at J, with 10 bases between the two ends. Germline V CDR1 and CDR2: DFQATT, SNEGSKA (reference sequence). The CDR3 spans 12 residues. The CDR3 DNA sequence: TGCAGTGCTAGTAAGGGCACGTACGAGCAGTACTTC. It is translated as CSASKGTYEQYF.

This clonotype was observed at least ten times. CDR3 protein: CSAGSPGTGGRRAEAFF. The CDR3 nucleotides read TGCAGTGCTGGCTCCCCCGGGACAGGGGGCAGGAGGGCTGAAGCTTTCTTT. The rearrangement links TRBV20-1 to TRBJ1-1, with 12 bases aligning to TRBD1. V shed 5 bases, J shed 6 bases, and the junction held 16 bases outside the gene matches. The CDR3 length is 17 residues. The germline CDR1 and CDR2 sequences are DFQATT and SNEGSKA (reference sequence).

This clonotype has a count of ten or more. The chain employs TRBV7-2 and TRBJ2-5; 7 bases are shared with TRBD2. This CDR3 spans 14 amino acids. CDR1 is SGHTA and CDR2 is FQGNSA in the germline V gene. V dropped 5 bases and J dropped 3; count of bases not matched to a gene: 6. The CDR3 nucleotides are TGTGCCAGCAGCGCGGGGCTAGCGGAAGAGACCCAGTACTTC. It translates to CASSAGLAEETQYF. The variable domain in full, completed from reference TRBV7-2 and TRBJ2-5, reads GAGVSQSPSNKVTEKGKDVELRCDPISGHTALYWYRQSLGQGLEFLIYFQGNSAPDKSGLPSDRFSAERTGGSVSTLTIQRTQQEDSAVYLCASSAGLAEETQYFGPGTRLLVL.

This clonotype was seen ten or more times. The rearrangement links TRBV9 to TRBJ2-5; D remains unclear. This CDR3 spans 13 amino acids. Per germline, CDR1 SGDLS and CDR2 YYNGEE. V was clipped by 3 bases and J by 9 bases, with 15 bases between them. The CDR3 loop reads CASSELDGVAQYF. The CDR3 DNA sequence: TGTGCCAGCAGCGAGCTAGATGGGGTGGCCCAGTACTTC.